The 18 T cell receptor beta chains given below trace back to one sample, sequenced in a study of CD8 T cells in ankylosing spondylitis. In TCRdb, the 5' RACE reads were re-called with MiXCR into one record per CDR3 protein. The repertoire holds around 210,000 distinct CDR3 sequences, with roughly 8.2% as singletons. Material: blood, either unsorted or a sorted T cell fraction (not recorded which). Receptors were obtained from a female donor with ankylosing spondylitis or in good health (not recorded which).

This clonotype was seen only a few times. The chain's CDR3 is CAWTDRGDSPLHF. CDR3 nucleotides: TGTGCCTGGACGGACAGGGGGGATTCACCCCTCCACTTT. The chain has TRBV30 and TRBJ1-6, with 10 bases lining up with TRBD1. With V trimmed by 4 bases and J by 8 bases, 2 bases remained unmatched. Germline V gene sequence: CDR1 GTSNPN, CDR2 SVGIG (reference sequence). CDR3 length: 13 residues.

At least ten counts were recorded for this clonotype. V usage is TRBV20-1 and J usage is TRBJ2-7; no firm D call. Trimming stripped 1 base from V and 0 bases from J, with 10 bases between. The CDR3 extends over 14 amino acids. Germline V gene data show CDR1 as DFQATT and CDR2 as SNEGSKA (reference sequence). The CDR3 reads CSARARDPSYEQYF. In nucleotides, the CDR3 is TGCAGTGCTAGAGCAAGGGATCCCTCCTACGAGCAGTACTTC.

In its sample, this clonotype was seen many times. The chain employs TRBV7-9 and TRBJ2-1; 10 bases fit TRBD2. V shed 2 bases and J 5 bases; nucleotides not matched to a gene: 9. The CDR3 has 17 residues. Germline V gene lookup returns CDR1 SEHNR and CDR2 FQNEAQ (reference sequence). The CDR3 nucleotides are TGTGCCAGCAGCTTACCTAGCGGGAGTCCCCTCAACAATGAGCAGTTCTTC. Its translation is CASSLPSGSPLNNEQFF.

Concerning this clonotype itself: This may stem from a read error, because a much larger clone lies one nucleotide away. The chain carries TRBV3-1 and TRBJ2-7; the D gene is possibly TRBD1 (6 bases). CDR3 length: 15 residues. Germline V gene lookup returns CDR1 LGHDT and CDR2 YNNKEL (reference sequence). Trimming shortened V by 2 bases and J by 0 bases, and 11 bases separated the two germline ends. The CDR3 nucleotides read TGTGCCAGCAGCCAATCTACAGGGCCCTCCTACGAGCAGTACTTC. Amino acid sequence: CASSQSTGPSYEQYF.

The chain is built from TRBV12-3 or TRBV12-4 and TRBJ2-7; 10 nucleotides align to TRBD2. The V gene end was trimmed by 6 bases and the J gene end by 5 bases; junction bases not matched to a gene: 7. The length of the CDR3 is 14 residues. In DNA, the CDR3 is TGTGCCAGCAGGCCTAGCGGGAGTAGCCACGAGCAGTACTTC. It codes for CASRPSGSSHEQYF.

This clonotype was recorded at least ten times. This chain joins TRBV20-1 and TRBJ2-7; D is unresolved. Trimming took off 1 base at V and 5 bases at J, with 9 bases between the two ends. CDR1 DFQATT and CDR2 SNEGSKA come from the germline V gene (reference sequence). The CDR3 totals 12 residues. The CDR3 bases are TGCAGTGCTAGAGCGGGCGGAGACGAGCAGTACTTC. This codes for CSARAGGDEQYF.

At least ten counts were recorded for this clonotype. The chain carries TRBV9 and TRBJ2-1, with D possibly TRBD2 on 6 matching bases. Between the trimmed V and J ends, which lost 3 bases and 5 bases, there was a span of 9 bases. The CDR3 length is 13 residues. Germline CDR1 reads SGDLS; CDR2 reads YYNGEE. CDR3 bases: TGTGCCAGCAGCGGGAGGGCCCACAATGAGCAGTTCTTC. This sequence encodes CASSGRAHNEQFF.

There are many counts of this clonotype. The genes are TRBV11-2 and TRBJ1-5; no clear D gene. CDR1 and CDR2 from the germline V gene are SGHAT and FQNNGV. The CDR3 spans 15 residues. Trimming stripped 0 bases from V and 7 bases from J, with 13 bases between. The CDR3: CASSLDGEGTQPQHF. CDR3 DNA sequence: TGTGCCAGCAGCTTAGACGGGGAGGGAACCCAGCCCCAGCATTTT.

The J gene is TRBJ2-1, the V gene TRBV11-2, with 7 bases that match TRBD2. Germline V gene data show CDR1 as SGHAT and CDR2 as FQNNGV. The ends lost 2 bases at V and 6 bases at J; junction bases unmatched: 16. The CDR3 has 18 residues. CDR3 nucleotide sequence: TGTGCCAGCAGCTTATTCCTCCCGGGCGGGAGCATAGGCAATGAGCAGTTCTTC. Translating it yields CASSLFLPGGSIGNEQFF.

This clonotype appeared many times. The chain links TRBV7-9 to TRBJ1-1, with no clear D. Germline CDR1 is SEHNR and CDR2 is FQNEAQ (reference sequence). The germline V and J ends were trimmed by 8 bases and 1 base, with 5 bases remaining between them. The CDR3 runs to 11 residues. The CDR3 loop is CASVRNTEAFF. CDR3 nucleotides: TGTGCCAGCGTACGGAACACTGAAGCTTTCTTT.

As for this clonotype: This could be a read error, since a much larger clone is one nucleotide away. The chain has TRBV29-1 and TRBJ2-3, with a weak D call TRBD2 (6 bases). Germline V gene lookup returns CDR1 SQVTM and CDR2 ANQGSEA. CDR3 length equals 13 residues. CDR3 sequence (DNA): TGCAGCGTTCAAGAAGGAGGGCGGGATACGCAGTATTTT. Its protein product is CSVQEGGRDTQYF.

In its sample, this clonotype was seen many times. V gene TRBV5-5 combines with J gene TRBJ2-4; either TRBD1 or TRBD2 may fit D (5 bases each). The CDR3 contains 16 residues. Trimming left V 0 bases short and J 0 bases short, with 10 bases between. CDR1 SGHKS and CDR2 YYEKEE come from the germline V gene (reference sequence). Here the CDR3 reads CASSLGWDLAKNIQYF. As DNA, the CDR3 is TGTGCCAGCAGCTTGGGTTGGGACCTAGCCAAAAACATTCAGTACTTC.

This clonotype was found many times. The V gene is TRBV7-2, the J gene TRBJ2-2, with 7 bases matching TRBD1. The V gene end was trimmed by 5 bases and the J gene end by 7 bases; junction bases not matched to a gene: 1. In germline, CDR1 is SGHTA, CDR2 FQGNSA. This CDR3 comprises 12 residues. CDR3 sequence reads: CASSPGGGELFF. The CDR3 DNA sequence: TGTGCCAGCAGCCCAGGGGGCGGGGAGCTGTTTTTT.

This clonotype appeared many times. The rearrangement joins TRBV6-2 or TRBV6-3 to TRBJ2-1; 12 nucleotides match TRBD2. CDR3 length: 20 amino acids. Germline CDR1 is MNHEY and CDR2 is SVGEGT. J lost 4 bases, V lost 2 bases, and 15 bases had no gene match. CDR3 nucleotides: TGTGCCAGCAGTTACCCCACTAGCGGGAGGTCCGCAAAACATTACAATGAGCAGTTCTTC. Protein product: CASSYPTSGRSAKHYNEQFF.

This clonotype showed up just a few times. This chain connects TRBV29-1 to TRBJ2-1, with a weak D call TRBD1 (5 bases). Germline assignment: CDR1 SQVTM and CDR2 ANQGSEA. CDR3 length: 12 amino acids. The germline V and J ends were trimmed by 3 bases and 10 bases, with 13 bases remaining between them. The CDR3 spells CSVDGAGWEQFF. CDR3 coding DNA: TGCAGCGTTGATGGGGCAGGGTGGGAGCAGTTCTTC.

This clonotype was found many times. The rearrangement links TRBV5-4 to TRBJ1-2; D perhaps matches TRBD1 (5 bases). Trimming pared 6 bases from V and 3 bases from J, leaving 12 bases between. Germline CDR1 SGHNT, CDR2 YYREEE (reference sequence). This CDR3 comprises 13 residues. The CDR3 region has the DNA TGTGCCAGCACTCCCGGGGCCTACTATGGCTACACCTTC. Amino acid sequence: CASTPGAYYGYTF.

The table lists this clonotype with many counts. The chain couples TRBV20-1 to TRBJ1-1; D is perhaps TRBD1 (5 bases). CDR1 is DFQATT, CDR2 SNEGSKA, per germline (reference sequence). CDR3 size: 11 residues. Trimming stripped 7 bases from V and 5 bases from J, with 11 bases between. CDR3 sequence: CSGRWGTEAFF. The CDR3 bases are TGCAGTGGACGGTGGGGGACTGAAGCTTTCTTT.

CDR3 nucleotides: TGCGCCAGCAGTGAGCACGACAGGGTCAGGGAAGCTTTCTTT. Residues: CASSEHDRVREAFF. V gene TRBV10-2 combines with J gene TRBJ1-1; 7 bases line up with TRBD1. The CDR3 is made up of 14 amino acids. V was clipped by 2 bases and J by 8 bases; unmatched bases: 8. The germline V gene encodes CDR1 WSHSY and CDR2 SAAADI.